The entry that follows covers one T cell receptor beta chain sequence. This clonotype has just one count. Its antigen specificity is not known. One junction end does not reproduce the germline sequence, and a read error may be involved. Naive CD8 T cell libraries were made from around 20,000 to 1,000,000 sorted cells using 10%, 30% or 50% of purified RNA. Naive CD8 T cells were FACS-sorted as CD8+CD4-CCR7+CD45RA+ on a BD FACSAria II into RLT Plus buffer. To test detection sensitivity, Jurkat RNA equal to ten TCR copies was added to samples of about 19,000-1,100,000 naive CD8 T cells. Enrichment of CD8 T cells was performed with RosetteSep CD8+ T Cell Enrichment Cocktail and Ficoll-Paque, after which ACK red cell lysis was carried out. The receptor library was made with PCR. The sequencing machine was a NextSeq 500. Preparation of bulk TCR libraries followed a previously described approach, with the TCR primers listed in Table S5. The Qiagen AllPrep DNA/RNA kit was used to purify total RNA. Before any analysis, reads coming from multiple sequencing runs of the same library were combined into one pool. From the authors' description of their analysis: Only reads with exact TCR constant sequence were kept, trimmed to 150 nt, and grouped by their 12-nt molecular barcodes. Reads in each barcode group were sub-clustered using a 15% Levenshtein threshold, and a quality-weighted consensus sequence was built for each RNA molecule. Non-functional sequences were discarded, and so were lower-count sequences lying one edit away from another sequence. Based on fitting two negative binomial distributions, any barcode sub-cluster with under 20% of the maximum read count was discarded. The public reads were reprocessed in TCRdb via fastp at Q25 and MiXCR, keeping in-frame beta chains. Merged by CDR3 protein, the rows form single entries marked with the most common genes and DNA. V and J calls and clone size were set by TCRdb, not the authors. This sample gives 300,000 to 400,000 distinct CDR3 sequences in total; about 22% of them show up just once. Roughly 0.7% of the sample is held by the ten biggest clonotypes.

The sample is drawn from a study of molecular identifiers for immune sequencing clone quantification listed by TCRdb under 2018. About the investigation overall: In a replicate experiment, RNA from roughly 20,000 or 100,000 naive CD8 T cells was split into five aliquots, four of which were sequenced. This methods study used CD8 T cells to benchmark TCR RNA copy counting and molecular-identifier clustering-based TCR repertoire sequencing (MIDCIRS). What the work shows at the level of the full study, not this receptor alone: Spiked-in Jurkat TCR RNA equivalent to a single cell was reported to be detectable even among 980,000 or so naive CD8 T cells. The sizes of highly expanded clones could end up underestimated when identical TCR molecules share a barcode. The naive libraries included spiked-in Jurkat TCR RNA (under eleven copies' worth), and this Jurkat TCR RNA is not part of the donor repertoire. Modeling indicated about 3.1 TCR RNA copies recovered per cell, compared with around 11 by digital PCR, which implies a capture efficiency of about 31%. When barcode sub-clustering was omitted, TCR diversity was inflated by chimeric consensus sequences, with chimeras reaching as high as 47%. In CMV-specific effector cells, clones with more than 20 RNA copies contained over 97% of molecules, whereas in naive cells such clones contained under 1% of molecules.

From a lookup of the germline V gene (reference sequence), CDR1 and CDR2 are LNHDA and SQIVND. There are 14 amino acids in the CDR3, from cysteine to phenylalanine inclusive. Only the CDR3 portion is preserved as DNA: 42 bases, with reading frame beginning at the first base. The material sequenced was naive CD8+ T cells from blood, with Jurkat cell RNA spiked in. Explained via the paper, the cell subset or site label denotes: FACS-sorted CD8+CD4-CCR7+CD45RA+ naive T cells. The clonotype comes from a human donor in good health. Some libraries in this study had Jurkat cell RNA spiked in. The chain uses TRBV19 and TRBJ1-1; no D gene can be assigned with confidence. The CDR3 here reads CAGSMSLGYTEAFF. In nucleotides, the sequence is TGTGCCGGTAGTATGAGTCTGGGATACACTGAAGCTTTCTTT.